This T cell receptor (beta chain) appears in the sequencing data of a study of PD-1 blockade in classical Hodgkin lymphoma. Looked up from germline, CDR1 is ENHRY and CDR2 is SYGVKD. The CDR3 extends over 14 amino acids. With 4 bases clipped from V and 7 bases from J, the junction kept 7 bases outside the gene matches. The assay was immunoSEQ multiplex PCR, and TCRdb's table has in-frame clones only and misses some. The sample contains around 92,000 clones, nearly 85% of which appear only once. This clone was seen a few times. Its antigen is as yet unknown. Study-wide points: Newly diagnosed patients were reported to start with lower TCR diversity than healthy donors. Patients who responded completely had about the same baseline diversity as newly diagnosed patients. Significantly greater TCR diversity emerged by C4D1 in CD4+ cells but not CD8+ cells.

The time point here: cycle 4 day 1 (C4D1), after more than five weeks of nivolumab. Following autologous stem cell transplantation, relapse occurred in every patient, and exposure to brentuximab vedotin varied. Complete response, partial response or progressive disease were the best responses. Material: peripheral blood mononuclear cells (PBMCs), obtained before the fourth cycle of nivolumab. The chain has TRBV10-3 and TRBJ2-1, with TRBD2 matching over 7 bases. This TCR came from a human donor with classical Hodgkin lymphoma. The CDR3 region is CAISGPTSRNEQFF. CDR3 bases: TGTGCCATCAGTGGGCCGACTAGCCGAAATGAGCAGTTCTTC.